This T cell receptor (beta chain) was captured by sequencing in a study of T cells in Graves' hyperthyroidism and ophthalmopathy. There are 18 residues in the CDR3. The V segment lost 5 bases and the J segment 2 bases; nucleotides outside the gene matches: 11. There were TCR beta CDR3 regions amplified from RNA transcripts. A set of HTBI primers served as the primers for a first-round RT-PCR of the TCR CDR3. TCRdb itself ran the multiplex PCR reads through MiXCR, one entry per CDR3 protein. The data show roughly 660,000 distinct CDR3 sequences, about 18% seen once. This clonotype was obtained from a man aged 50-59 years with Graves' hyperthyroidism. This rearrangement joins TRBV12-3 or TRBV12-4 to TRBJ2-7; TRBD2 agrees at 14 bases. Sequencing input: blood. The CDR3 DNA follows: TGTGCCAGCAGTCCGGGACTAGCGGGAGTACGGCCCACCTACGAGCAGTACTTC. It codes for CASSPGLAGVRPTYEQYF.